The 17 T cell receptor beta chains reported below all come from one sample, sequenced in a study of blood T cell repertoires in COVID-19. The assay was immunoSEQ multiplex PCR, and TCRdb's table has in-frame clones only and misses some. This table holds under 85,000 clones, 88% found once. Sequenced input: peripheral blood. The receptors originated from a man aged 65-85 years with acute or convalescent COVID-19.

In its sample, this clone was seen once. This chain joins TRBV11-3 and TRBJ2-1; D ambiguous. Germline-derived CDR1 and CDR2 are SGHNT and YENEEA. V dropped 0 bases and J dropped 7 bases, with 7 bases sitting between them. The CDR3 covers 13 residues. CDR3 loop: CASSLEFTNEQFF. The CDR3 nucleotides read TGTGCCAGCAGCTTAGAGTTCACTAATGAGCAGTTCTTC.

This chain connects TRBV4-1 to TRBJ1-3; perhaps TRBD1 as D (5 bases). Deletions cut 0 bases from V and 4 bases from J, with 10 bases between. The CDR3 is 15 amino acids. Per the germline V gene, CDR1 is MGHRA and CDR2 is YSYEKL. The CDR3 protein is CASSQDQGLGNTIYF. The CDR3 DNA is TGCGCCAGCAGCCAAGACCAGGGACTCGGAAACACCATATATTTT.

The chain recombines TRBV11-2 with TRBJ2-5; 12 bases fit TRBD2. This CDR3 contains 15 residues. After removal of 5 bases from V and 2 bases from J, the junction contained 3 bases not matched to a gene. Germline CDR1 and CDR2: SGHAT and FQNNGV. CDR3 in DNA: TGTGCCAGCAGCCATGGACTAGCGGGGCAAGAGACCCAGTACTTC. Its translation: CASSHGLAGQETQYF. The full variable domain, in which reference TRBV11-2 and TRBJ2-5 provide the parts outside the CDR3, is EAGVAQSPRYKIIEKRQSVAFWCNPISGHATLYWYQQILGQGPKLLIQFQNNGVVDDSQLPKDRFSAERLKGVDSTLKIQPAKLEDSAVYLCASSHGLAGQETQYFGPGTRLLVL.

The chain couples TRBV18 to TRBJ2-3; 7 nucleotides agree with TRBD2. Unmatched junction bases numbered 4, after V lost 2 bases and J lost 2 bases. This CDR3 spans 15 amino acids. Germline V gene data show CDR1 as KGHSH and CDR2 as LQKENI. CDR3 protein: CASSPMGGNTDTQYF. The CDR3 nucleotides are TGTGCCAGCTCACCAATGGGAGGGAACACAGATACGCAGTATTTT. Full variable domain (outside the CDR3, taken from reference TRBV18 and TRBJ2-3): NAGVMQNPRHLVRRRGQEARLRCSPMKGHSHVYWYRQLPEEGLKFMVYLQKENIIDESGMPKERFSAEFPKEGPSILRIQQVVRGDSAAYFCASSPMGGNTDTQYFGPGTRLTVL.

This clone was counted only a few times. J is TRBJ1-2 and V is TRBV3-1 (or the pseudogene TRBV3-2); TRBD1 aligns across 10 bases. CDR3 length: 14 residues. V was pared by 10 bases and J by 2 bases, with 7 bases of the junction left unmatched. The germline V gene encodes CDR1 LGHDT and CDR2 YNNKEL (reference sequence). The CDR3 DNA sequence: TGTGCCACCCTTCGGACAGGGGGAAACTATGGCTACACCTTC. This codes for CATLRTGGNYGYTF.

The chain is built from TRBV6-5 and TRBJ1-5; 9 nucleotides align to TRBD1. J gave up 6 bases and V 6 bases, and 9 bases lay outside the gene matches. Germline V CDR1 and CDR2: MNHEY, SVGAGI. This CDR3 spans 15 amino acids. The CDR3 DNA reads TGTGCCAGCAGCCAGGGACAGGGTGGTGGTCAGCCCCAGCATTTT. As protein: CASSQGQGGGQPQHF.

This sequence joins TRBV7-9 and TRBJ1-2, with a tentative D call TRBD1 (6 bases). The CDR3 loop spans 16 amino acids. Germline values: CDR1 SEHNR, CDR2 FQNEAQ (reference sequence). V shed 5 bases and J shed 1 base, with 17 bases lying between them. CDR3 in amino acids: CASSPQGPFLNYGYTF. Here the CDR3 DNA reads TGTGCCAGCAGCCCACAGGGCCCCTTTCTTAACTATGGCTACACCTTC.

This sequence joins TRBV7-8 and TRBJ1-2; 7 bases align to TRBD1. The CDR3 has 16 amino acids. After removal of 0 bases from V and 4 bases from J, the junction contained 8 bases not matched to a gene. Germline CDR1 SGHVS, CDR2 FQNEAQ. The DNA for the CDR3 is TGTGCCAGCAGCTTAGCCCAAGGGACAGAGATCTATGGCTACACCTTC. Its translation is CASSLAQGTEIYGYTF. The full variable domain, in which reference TRBV7-8 and TRBJ1-2 provide the parts outside the CDR3, is GAGVSQSPRYKVAKRGQDVALRCDPISGHVSLFWYQQALGQGPEFLTYFQNEAQLDKSGLPSDRFFAERPEGSVSTLKIQRTQQEDSAVYLCASSLAQGTEIYGYTFGSGTRLTVV.

The chain uses TRBV18 and TRBJ1-4; 12 bases match TRBD1. The trim removed 3 bases at V and 0 bases at J, leaving 5 bases unmatched. There are 18 residues in the CDR3. From germline, CDR1 is KGHSH and CDR2 LQKENI. The CDR3 nucleotides read TGTGCCAGCTCACCGGGACAGGGGGCCATTCCAACTAATGAAAAACTGTTTTTT. Protein sequence: CASSPGQGAIPTNEKLFF.

This clone was recorded a few times. The chain links TRBV11-1 to TRBJ2-7, with 7 bases identical to TRBD2. Germline-derived CDR1 and CDR2 are SGHAT and FQDESV (reference sequence). The CDR3 runs 13 residues. The J segment lost 2 bases and the V segment lost 5 bases, leaving 3 bases of the junction unmatched. Here the CDR3 reads CASSVRGAYEQYF. CDR3 DNA: TGTGCCAGCAGCGTCCGGGGGGCCTACGAGCAGTACTTC.

The J gene is TRBJ1-1, the V gene TRBV6-5; D ambiguous. CDR3 length: 10 residues. Between the trimmed V and J ends, which lost 11 bases and 7 bases, there was a span of 11 bases. The germline CDR1 and CDR2 sequences are MNHEY and SVGAGI. The CDR3 loop reads CASGRLEAFF. CDR3 nucleotide sequence: TGTGCCTCGGGGAGACTTGAAGCTTTCTTT.

The chain recombines TRBV5-6 with TRBJ2-1; 8 bases match TRBD2. Per the germline V gene, CDR1 is SGHDT and CDR2 is YYEEEE. The CDR3 is 15 amino acids. The V gene end was trimmed by 4 bases and the J gene end by 2 bases; junction bases not matched to a gene: 5. The CDR3 DNA sequence: TGTGCCAGCAGCGTCGCGGGACTAGCCTACAATGAGCAGTTCTTC. Protein product: CASSVAGLAYNEQFF. The full variable domain, rest sourced from reference TRBV5-6 and TRBJ2-1, is DAGVTQSPTHLIKTRGQQVTLRCSPKSGHDTVSWYQQALGQGPQFIFQYYEEEERQRGNFPDRFSGHQFPNYSSELNVNALLLGDSALYLCASSVAGLAYNEQFFGPGTRLTVL.

The chain employs TRBV19 and TRBJ2-7; TRBD1 is a possible D gene (10 bases). The CDR3 length is 20 residues. Germline CDR1 and CDR2: LNHDA and SQIVND (reference sequence). Trimming removed 5 bases at V and 2 bases at J, with 31 bases between. This CDR3 reads CASSWQTGQGRAGGAYEQYF. Written as DNA, the CDR3 is TGTGCCAGTAGTTGGCAAACGGGACAGGGGAGAGCGGGGGGAGCCTACGAGCAGTACTTC.

This chain uses TRBV5-1 with TRBJ2-6; 7 positions match TRBD1. The length of the CDR3 is 18 residues. From germline, CDR1 is SGHRS and CDR2 YFSETQ. After removal of 3 bases from V and 0 bases from J, the junction contained 9 bases not matched to a gene. Here the CDR3 DNA reads TGCGCCAGCAGCTACCAGGGACAGTCGAGCTCTGGGGCCAACGTCCTGACTTTC. Protein product: CASSYQGQSSSGANVLTF.

The chain links TRBV29-1 to TRBJ2-1; TRBD2 might be the D (5 bases). The CDR3 length is 15 residues. The V end lost 4 bases, the J end lost 0 bases, and 13 bases lay between the germline ends. CDR1 is SQVTM, CDR2 ANQGSEA, per germline. Here the CDR3 reads CSVGTGLSSYNEQFF. For the CDR3, the DNA is TGCAGCGTTGGGACTGGACTTTCCTCCTACAATGAGCAGTTCTTC.

The CDR3 sequence is CASSQDRGSFLDEQYF. The CDR3 nucleotides are TGTGCCAGCAGCCAAGATAGGGGGTCGTTCCTTGACGAGCAGTACTTC. The rearrangement links TRBV3-1 (or the pseudogene TRBV3-2) to TRBJ2-7, with D perhaps matching TRBD1 (6 bases). The CDR3 consists of 16 residues. CDR1 is LGHDT, CDR2 YNNKEL, per germline (reference sequence). V lost 0 bases and J lost 5, with 17 bases in between.

This clone was detected once. The chain recombines TRBV12-3 or TRBV12-4 with TRBJ1-5, with a weak D call TRBD1 (5 bases). This CDR3 comprises 13 residues. V lost 6 bases, J lost 7 bases, and 13 bases lay in between. CDR3: CASSWGVGQPQHF. In DNA form, the CDR3 reads TGTGCCAGCAGCTGGGGGGTTGGCCAGCCCCAGCATTTT.